This section outlines one T cell receptor beta chain sequence together with its context. These data come from a study of blood T cell repertoires in COVID-19. Looked up from germline, CDR1 is SGHTA and CDR2 is FQGTGA. V lost 5 bases to trimming and J lost 5 bases; unmatched junction nucleotides: 6. The CDR3 covers 15 residues. Method: immunoSEQ multiplex PCR; TCRdb's copy keeps in-frame clones and lacks some. The data contain about 370,000 clones, roughly nine tenths of them singletons. Sequencing was performed on PBMCs or T cells enriched from blood (not recorded which). The TCR comes from a woman aged 40 to 50 who had been exposed to COVID-19. The chain joins TRBV7-3 to TRBJ2-3; 11 bases are a match to TRBD2. The CDR3 DNA is TGTGCCAGCAGCCCCTTAGCGGGAGGGCTAGATACGCAGTATTTT. Translated, it gives CASSPLAGGLDTQYF.